One TCR beta chain is described in this entry. V lost 2 bases, J lost 2 bases, and 6 bases lay in between. Looked up from germline, CDR1 is GTSNPN and CDR2 is SVGIG (reference sequence). This CDR3 has 12 residues. 60 Vbeta and 13 Jbeta primers were used in PCR. Data came from immunoSEQ multiplex PCR; TCRdb stores just in-frame clones and leaves some out. The table shows 150,000 to 200,000 clones, with around 75% occurring only once. This entry belongs to a study of cytomegalovirus exposure and HLA in healthy donors. This sequence was found in a woman aged 45-60 years in good health and CMV-seropositive. The chain combines TRBV30 with TRBJ2-5; the D is unclear. Sequences were obtained from PBMCs. CDR3 DNA sequence: TGTGCCTGGAGTAGCCTTCAAGAGACCCAGTACTTC. This translates into CAWSSLQETQYF.